The rows below give T cell receptor beta chains drawn from one sample of a study of shared clonotypes between healthy human individuals. Clones were sequenced by immunoSEQ multiplex PCR, and TCRdb holds only the in-frame ones, with some missing. Among roughly 2 million clones listed, roughly 94% were seen once. Material: naive CD8+ T cells sorted from blood. Source of these receptors: a man younger than 35 in good health. The CDR3 runs from the conserved cysteine through the conserved F or W. Fields, in order: V gene, clone size, J gene, D gene, CDR3 DNA, CDR3 protein. The D gene is left open where the match is weak. Not every row has a clone size; where given, it reads once, few, many or a size class.

TRBV19	once	TRBJ2-1	NA	TGTGCCAGTAGTATAGATGGTCCCAATGAGCAGTTCTTC	CASSIDGPNEQFF
TRBV4-1	NA	TRBJ2-7	NA	TGCGCCAGCAGCCAAGAAGGTGGGGAGCAGTACTTC	CASSQEGGEQYF
TRBV30	NA	TRBJ1-2	NA	TGTGCCCACTCGCCGGGCGTTCTTAACTATGGCTACACCTTC	CAHSPGVLNYGYTF
TRBV28	NA	TRBJ2-3	TRBD2	TGTGCCAGCAGTCTAGCGGGGGGAACAGATACGCAGTATTTT	CASSLAGGTDTQYF
TRBV7-3	NA	TRBJ2-5	TRBD1	TGTGCCAGCAGCAGAAACACAGGGGCATGGGAGACCCAGTACTTC	CASSRNTGAWETQYF
TRBV25-1	NA	TRBJ1-2	TRBD1	TGTGCCAGCAGTGAAATAGACAGGGAGGTTTATGGCTACACCTTC	CASSEIDREVYGYTF
TRBV7-6	NA	TRBJ2-7	NA	TGTGCCAGCAGCTTAGCCTCCTCCTACGAGCAGTACTTC	CASSLASSYEQYF
TRBV11-2	NA	TRBJ2-3	TRBD2	TGTGCCAGCAGCCCCGAAAGACTAGCGGGGGGGCCCCCCGATACGCAGTATTTT	CASSPERLAGGPPDTQYF
TRBV27	NA	TRBJ1-2	NA	TGTGCCAGCAGTTTAACAGGGACCTATGGCTACACCTTC	CASSLTGTYGYTF
TRBV5-4	NA	TRBJ2-1	NA	TGTGCCAGCAGCTTGGCGGCGAGCTCCTACAATGAGCAGTTCTTC	CASSLAASSYNEQFF
TRBV28	NA	TRBJ1-6	NA	TGTGCCAGCAGCCGTGCTTGGGGAAAGGAGAATTCACCCCTCCACTTT	CASSRAWGKENSPLHF
TRBV4-2	NA	TRBJ1-3	TRBD1	TGTGCCAGCAGCCAGAAAAGGGGGCCGGGAAACACCATATATTTT	CASSQKRGPGNTIYF
TRBV9	NA	TRBJ2-2	TRBD1	TGTGCCAGCGGGACAGGAGGCACCGGGGAGCTGTTTTTT	CASGTGGTGELFF
TRBV19	NA	TRBJ2-7	TRBD1	TGTGCCAGTAAAGACAGGGGCGAGCAGTACTTC	CASKDRGEQYF
TRBV6-1	NA	TRBJ2-2	NA	TGTGCCAGCAGTGATTTGGGATCGGGCGGGGAGCTGTTTTTT	CASSDLGSGGELFF
TRBV27	NA	TRBJ1-4	TRBD1	TGTGCCAGCACCTACCGGACAGGGCATGAAAAACTGTTTTTT	CASTYRTGHEKLFF
TRBV9	NA	TRBJ2-3	NA	TGTGCCAGCAGCTCCGACAGGAACACAGATACGCAGTATTTT	CASSSDRNTDTQYF
TRBV27	NA	TRBJ2-5	NA	TGTGCCAGCAGTCCTTCCCTCGGGGGTGGATGGACCCAGTACTTC	CASSPSLGGGWTQYF
TRBV29-1	NA	TRBJ2-7	NA	TGCAGCGTTGAAGTACCGACTTTACAGTCCTACGAGCAGTACTTC	CSVEVPTLQSYEQYF
TRBV9	few	TRBJ1-6	NA	TGTGCCAGCAGCCCTCTTGGGGGGGGAGGCCCCCTCCACTTT	CASSPLGGGGPLHF
TRBV11-2	NA	TRBJ2-3	TRBD2	TGTGCCAGCAGCTTACCGACTAGCGGGGTCTACACAGATACGCAGTATTTT	CASSLPTSGVYTDTQYF
TRBV27	NA	TRBJ2-3	NA	TGTGCCAGCAGTGACTCCTTAGCCGGAGAGGCGACAGATACGCAGTATTTT	CASSDSLAGEATDTQYF
TRBV6-5	NA	TRBJ2-1	TRBD2	TGTGCCAGCAGTTACTCGGCCGGGAGGACTAATGAGCAGTTCTTC	CASSYSAGRTNEQFF
TRBV2	NA	TRBJ2-2	NA	TGTGCCAGCAGCCCACCCTACACCGGGGAGCTGTTTTTT	CASSPPYTGELFF
TRBV5-1	NA	TRBJ2-7	NA	TGCGCCAGCAGTGACAGTCCATCCTACGAGCAGTACTTC	CASSDSPSYEQYF
TRBV4-1	NA	TRBJ2-3	TRBD2	TGCGCCAGCAGCCAAGAGTCAGGGCTAGCGGGCCTCACAGATACGCAGTATTTT	CASSQESGLAGLTDTQYF
TRBV13	NA	TRBJ2-5	NA	TGTGCCAGCAGCACGACTTGGGGCCAAGAGACCCAGTACTTC	CASSTTWGQETQYF
TRBV19	NA	TRBJ1-2	TRBD1	TGTGCCAGTAGTTCCGCTGGGGACAGCGCTAACTATGGCTACACCTTC	CASSSAGDSANYGYTF
TRBV30	NA	TRBJ2-5	NA	TGTGCCTGGAGTGTTGAGTCCTGGGAGACCCAGTACTTC	CAWSVESWETQYF
TRBV30	NA	TRBJ1-4	TRBD1	TGTGCCTGGAGTCCCGGGACAGGGAATTTAGGTGAAAAACTGTTTTTT	CAWSPGTGNLGEKLFF
TRBV10-3	NA	TRBJ2-5	TRBD2	TGTGCCATCAGTGAGATAGCGGGTGAGACCCAGTACTTC	CAISEIAGETQYF
TRBV19	NA	TRBJ2-7	TRBD1	TGTGCCAGTAGTCCCGGACAGGGCGCCTACGAGCAGTACTTC	CASSPGQGAYEQYF
TRBV7-9	NA	TRBJ2-7	NA	TGTGCCAGCAGCTTAAGTAGTTACGAGCAGTACTTC	CASSLSSYEQYF
TRBV7-9	NA	TRBJ2-1	TRBD1	TGTGCCAGCAGCCCCATAACAGGGGGCGGTGAGCAGTTCTTC	CASSPITGGGEQFF
TRBV9	NA	TRBJ2-3	NA	TGTGCCAGCAGCGTCGACGACACAGATACGCAGTATTTT	CASSVDDTDTQYF
TRBV7-2	NA	TRBJ2-7	NA	TGTGCCAGCAGCCTAGGGTCCGGTCCCGAGCAGTACTTC	CASSLGSGPEQYF
TRBV25-1	NA	TRBJ2-2	NA	TGTGCCAGCAGTGAATTTCAGACTTCCAACACCGGGGAGCTGTTTTTT	CASSEFQTSNTGELFF
TRBV30	once	TRBJ1-1	NA	TGTGCCTCCAGACAGGTCCCGTCTGAAGCTTTCTTT	CASRQVPSEAFF
TRBV30	once	TRBJ2-5	TRBD1	TGTGCCTGGAAGACAGGGGAGCAAGAGACCCAGTACTTC	CAWKTGEQETQYF
TRBV27	NA	TRBJ2-5	NA	TGTGCCAGACGAGAAGGACAGCGAGAGACCCAGTACTTC	CARREGQRETQYF
TRBV10-3	NA	TRBJ1-2	NA	TGTGCCATCAGTGACGGGGGGGACTATGGCTACACCTTC	CAISDGGDYGYTF
TRBV9	NA	TRBJ2-2	NA	TGTGCCAGCAGCGTAGGGGGCCCCGGGGAGCTGTTTTTT	CASSVGGPGELFF